The rows below give T cell receptor beta chains drawn from one sample of a study of cytomegalovirus exposure and HLA in healthy donors. Sequencing used immunoSEQ multiplex PCR; TCRdb keeps in-frame clones, though not all of them. The table records some 87,000 clones, 62% of them present only once. Sequencing was performed on PBMCs. The receptors come from a woman aged 25 to 39 in good health and CMV-seropositive. Both conserved end residues are part of each CDR3. The size field is filled for only some rows; it gives once, few, many or a size class.

CDR3aa: CASSLALAGAEGEQFF
abundance: .
v_gene: TRBV5-4
j_gene: TRBJ2-1

CDR3aa: CASSIDRGRLEKLFF
abundance: few
v_gene: TRBV19
j_gene: TRBJ1-4

CDR3aa: CSVHEYGYTF
abundance: few
v_gene: TRBV29-1
j_gene: TRBJ1-2

CDR3aa: CASSIERAKRTGELFF
abundance: .
v_gene: TRBV19
j_gene: TRBJ2-2

CDR3aa: CASSEPGQGRRGYYEQYF
abundance: .
v_gene: TRBV4-3
j_gene: TRBJ2-7

CDR3aa: CASNPQGLGYNEQFF
abundance: .
v_gene: TRBV2
j_gene: TRBJ2-1

CDR3aa: CASSRTGAEPQHF
abundance: .
v_gene: TRBV4-3
j_gene: TRBJ1-5

CDR3aa: CASSFRDRGGYGYTF
abundance: once
v_gene: TRBV7-8
j_gene: TRBJ1-2

CDR3aa: CASSQDREGGKNTEAFF
abundance: .
v_gene: TRBV4-2
j_gene: TRBJ1-1

CDR3aa: CASTQDRVGQNTEAFF
abundance: .
v_gene: TRBV19
j_gene: TRBJ1-1

CDR3aa: CASSSDRGHEKLFF
abundance: .
v_gene: TRBV6-6
j_gene: TRBJ1-4

CDR3aa: CASRAGSGGETQYF
abundance: .
v_gene: TRBV14
j_gene: TRBJ2-5

CDR3aa: CASSPDRASSPLHF
abundance: .
v_gene: TRBV5-1
j_gene: TRBJ1-6

CDR3aa: CASSEGQGNTEAFF
abundance: .
v_gene: TRBV6-4
j_gene: TRBJ1-1

CDR3aa: CASGFGGGARDEQFF
abundance: .
v_gene: TRBV12-5
j_gene: TRBJ2-1

CDR3aa: CASSPRSTGFDYGYTF
abundance: .
v_gene: TRBV18
j_gene: TRBJ1-2

CDR3aa: CASSSSGTGQGNTIYF
abundance: few
v_gene: TRBV6-5
j_gene: TRBJ1-3

CDR3aa: CASSLPGQGAFYGYTF
abundance: .
v_gene: TRBV18
j_gene: TRBJ1-2

CDR3aa: CASSLGRGLTEAFF
abundance: few
v_gene: TRBV4-3
j_gene: TRBJ1-1

CDR3aa: CASSPIQGSNEQFF
abundance: few
v_gene: TRBV7-8
j_gene: TRBJ2-1

CDR3aa: CASSLSSYEQYF
abundance: .
v_gene: TRBV6-1
j_gene: TRBJ2-7

CDR3aa: CASSSPGYGRGNEQFF
abundance: once
v_gene: TRBV7-9
j_gene: TRBJ2-1

CDR3aa: CASSAERGHGYTF
abundance: .
v_gene: TRBV9
j_gene: TRBJ1-2

CDR3aa: CASSRGRVSTDTQYF
abundance: .
v_gene: TRBV6-5
j_gene: TRBJ2-3

CDR3aa: CASSFNLGLNGEQFF
abundance: .
v_gene: TRBV5-1
j_gene: TRBJ2-1

CDR3aa: CASSRIVASGGYNEQFF
abundance: .
v_gene: TRBV7-2
j_gene: TRBJ2-1

CDR3aa: CASVQHRGVYEQYF
abundance: .
v_gene: TRBV5-8
j_gene: .

CDR3aa: CAWSNRVVGSSPLHF
abundance: once
v_gene: TRBV30
j_gene: TRBJ1-6

CDR3aa: CASSVEPGSSYEQYF
abundance: .
v_gene: TRBV9
j_gene: TRBJ2-7

CDR3aa: CASSKDSETQYF
abundance: .
v_gene: TRBV5-5
j_gene: TRBJ2-5

CDR3aa: CASSFSGGWEQFF
abundance: .
v_gene: TRBV7-9
j_gene: TRBJ2-1

CDR3aa: CASTGQGGNEAFF
abundance: .
v_gene: TRBV2
j_gene: TRBJ1-1

CDR3aa: CASSLEGGGTQYF
abundance: .
v_gene: TRBV7-9
j_gene: TRBJ2-3

CDR3aa: CASSFVCDRENEQFF
abundance: .
v_gene: TRBV12-1
j_gene: TRBJ2-1

CDR3aa: CASRVSGGLEFF
abundance: .
v_gene: TRBV6-5
j_gene: TRBJ2-1

CDR3aa: CASSKARQKDEKLFF
abundance: .
v_gene: TRBV19
j_gene: TRBJ1-4

CDR3aa: CASSYSAGSSYNEQFF
abundance: .
v_gene: TRBV6-5
j_gene: TRBJ2-1

CDR3aa: CASKSEGETQYF
abundance: .
v_gene: TRBV2
j_gene: TRBJ2-5

CDR3aa: CASSQGTLAGGLVRETQYF
abundance: few
v_gene: TRBV4-1
j_gene: TRBJ2-5

CDR3aa: CAWSGLAGTEQYF
abundance: .
v_gene: TRBV30
j_gene: TRBJ2-7

CDR3aa: CASSISWGTGGYTF
abundance: .
v_gene: TRBV6-5
j_gene: TRBJ1-2

CDR3aa: CASERDSSYNEQFF
abundance: .
v_gene: TRBV2
j_gene: TRBJ2-1

CDR3aa: CASSLQSSTANNSPLHF
abundance: .
v_gene: TRBV7-8
j_gene: TRBJ1-6

CDR3aa: CASRLDIYNEQFF
abundance: once
v_gene: TRBV5-1
j_gene: TRBJ2-1

CDR3aa: CASSSGLAGGPDTQYF
abundance: .
v_gene: TRBV7-2
j_gene: TRBJ2-3

CDR3aa: CASSPLGRNTYEQYF
abundance: .
v_gene: TRBV7-6
j_gene: TRBJ2-7

CDR3aa: CASSKGTGYDGYTF
abundance: .
v_gene: TRBV19
j_gene: TRBJ1-2

CDR3aa: CASSFGILEGGYEKLFF
abundance: few
v_gene: TRBV5-1
j_gene: TRBJ1-4

CDR3aa: CASSFQKKSYNEQFF
abundance: few
v_gene: TRBV27
j_gene: TRBJ2-1

CDR3aa: CATSAGLSQAFF
abundance: .
v_gene: TRBV15
j_gene: TRBJ1-1

CDR3aa: CASQPGQGRFNYGYTF
abundance: .
v_gene: TRBV5-1
j_gene: TRBJ1-2

CDR3aa: CASSPAGGVRGEQFF
abundance: .
v_gene: TRBV7-9
j_gene: TRBJ2-1

CDR3aa: CASSIAYRDSYEQYF
abundance: few
v_gene: TRBV5-6
j_gene: TRBJ2-7

CDR3aa: CASGRGAYSNYGYTF
abundance: .
v_gene: TRBV7-2
j_gene: TRBJ1-2

CDR3aa: CASSLAPTSGEQYF
abundance: few
v_gene: TRBV7-2
j_gene: TRBJ2-7

CDR3aa: CASSLAEGRAIDGYTF
abundance: .
v_gene: TRBV5-6
j_gene: TRBJ1-2

CDR3aa: CASSLGLTAGYEQYF
abundance: .
v_gene: TRBV11-2
j_gene: TRBJ2-7

CDR3aa: CASSPTSGGTNEQFF
abundance: .
v_gene: TRBV18
j_gene: TRBJ2-1

CDR3aa: CASKRERSSGNTIYF
abundance: .
v_gene: TRBV6-5
j_gene: TRBJ1-3

CDR3aa: CAWRGQGEYNSPLHF
abundance: few
v_gene: TRBV30
j_gene: TRBJ1-6